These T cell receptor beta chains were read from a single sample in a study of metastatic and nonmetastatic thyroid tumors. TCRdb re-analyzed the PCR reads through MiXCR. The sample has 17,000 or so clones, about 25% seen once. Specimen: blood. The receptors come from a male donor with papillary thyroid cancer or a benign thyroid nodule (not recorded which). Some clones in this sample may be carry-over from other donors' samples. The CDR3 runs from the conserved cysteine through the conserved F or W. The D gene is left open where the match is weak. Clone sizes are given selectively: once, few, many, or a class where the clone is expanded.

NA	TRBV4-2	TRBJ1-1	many	CASSQSSGGLNTEAFF	TGTGCCAGCAGCCAATCCTCGGGAGGATTGAACACTGAAGCTTTCTTT
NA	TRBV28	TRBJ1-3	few	CASNREGNTIYF	TGTGCCTCTAACAGGGAGGGAAACACCATATATTTT
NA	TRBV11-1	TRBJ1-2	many	CASSFVSGEGYTF	TGTGCCAGCAGCTTCGTCTCAGGGGAAGGCTACACCTTC
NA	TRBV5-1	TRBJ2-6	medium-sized	CASSLGGTGANVLTF	TGCGCCAGCAGCTTGGGTGGTACTGGGGCCAACGTCCTGACTTTC
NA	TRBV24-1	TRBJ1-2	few	CATSDGGRTFYGYTF	TGTGCCACCAGTGATGGAGGACGGACCTTCTATGGCTACACCTTC
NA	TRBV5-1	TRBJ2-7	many	CASSLGYEQYF	TGCGCCAGCAGCTTGGGGTACGAGCAGTACTTC
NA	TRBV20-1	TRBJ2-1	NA	CSASTVSSYNEQFF	TGCAGTGCTAGTACTGTCAGCTCCTACAATGAGCAGTTCTTC
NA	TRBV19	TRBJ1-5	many	CASSISSNQPQHF	TGTGCCAGTAGTATCTCAAGCAATCAGCCCCAGCATTTT
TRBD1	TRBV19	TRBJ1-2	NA	CASSSGTDFYGYTF	TGTGCCAGTAGTAGCGGGACAGACTTCTATGGCTACACCTTC
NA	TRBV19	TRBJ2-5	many	CASSMGLQETQYF	TGTGCCAGTAGTATGGGTTTACAAGAGACCCAGTACTTC
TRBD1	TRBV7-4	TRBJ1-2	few	CASSLGAGGDYGYTF	TGTGCCAGCAGCTTAGGGGCAGGGGGCGACTATGGCTACACCTTC
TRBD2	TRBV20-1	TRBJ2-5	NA	CSARTSGGASGYQETQYF	TGCAGTGCTCGGACTAGCGGGGGGGCTAGCGGGTACCAAGAGACCCAGTACTTC
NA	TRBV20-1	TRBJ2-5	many	CSAEVPGRIQETQYF	TGCAGTGCTGAGGTCCCGGGACGCATACAAGAGACCCAGTACTTC
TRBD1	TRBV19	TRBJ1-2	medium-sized	CASSMRTGARGDGYTF	TGTGCCAGTAGTATGAGAACAGGGGCCCGAGGAGATGGCTACACCTTC
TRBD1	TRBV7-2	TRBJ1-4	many	CASGAGTGIGKLFF	TGTGCCAGTGGGGCCGGGACAGGGATTGGAAAACTGTTTTTT
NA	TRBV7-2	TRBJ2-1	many	CASSLGGNGEQFF	TGTGCCAGCAGCTTAGGAGGGAATGGTGAGCAGTTCTTC
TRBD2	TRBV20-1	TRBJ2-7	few	CSARAAGVDYEQYF	TGCAGTGCTAGGGCAGCGGGGGTCGACTACGAGCAGTACTTC
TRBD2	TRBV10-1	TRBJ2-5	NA	CASSAAGGFETKYF	TGCGCCAGCAGTGCGGCGGGGGGATTTGAGACCAAGTACTTC
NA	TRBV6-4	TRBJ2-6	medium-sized	CASSEGGSGANVLTF	TGTGCCAGCAGTGAGGGGGGCTCTGGGGCCAACGTCCTGACTTTC
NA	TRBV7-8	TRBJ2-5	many	CASSHNRETQYF	TGTGCCAGCAGTCATAACAGGGAGACCCAGTACTTC
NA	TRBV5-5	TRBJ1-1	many	CASSVTGLNTEAFF	TGTGCCAGCAGCGTGACAGGTCTAAACACTGAAGCTTTCTTT
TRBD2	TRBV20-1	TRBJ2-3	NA	CSASERTSGRATDTQYF	TGCAGTGCTAGTGAAAGGACTAGCGGGAGGGCGACAGATACGCAGTATTTT
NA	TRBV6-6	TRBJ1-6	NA	CASTYSGSYNSPLHF	TGTGCCAGCACTTATTCGGGTTCCTATAATTCACCCCTCCACTTT
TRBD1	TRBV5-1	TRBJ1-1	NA	CASSARETGGGDEAFF	TGCGCCAGCAGCGCCCGGGAGACAGGGGGCGGGGATGAAGCTTTCTTT
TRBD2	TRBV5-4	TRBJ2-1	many	CASSSRLAGGPVNEQFF	TGTGCCAGCAGCTCCCGCCTAGCGGGAGGGCCTGTCAATGAGCAGTTCTTC
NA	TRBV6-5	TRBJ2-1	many	CASSYGSSYNEQFF	TGTGCCAGCAGTTACGGATCGTCCTACAATGAGCAGTTCTTC
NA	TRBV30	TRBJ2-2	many	CARRRGIDTGELFF	TGTGCTCGAAGGAGGGGGATAGACACCGGGGAGCTGTTTTTT
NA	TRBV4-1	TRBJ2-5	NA	CAISLQVYQETRYF	TGCGCCATCAGCCTACAGGTTTACCAAGAGACCCGGTACTTC
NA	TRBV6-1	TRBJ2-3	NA	CASERERAFTYTQYF	TGTGCCAGCGAGAGGGAGCGGGCATTCACATATACGCAGTATTTT
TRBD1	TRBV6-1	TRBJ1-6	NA	CASRGQEDSPLHF	TGTGCCAGCCGGGGACAGGAGGATTCACCCCTCCACTTT
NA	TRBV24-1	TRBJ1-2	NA	CATSAAYSSGYTF	TGTGCCACCAGTGCCGCTTATTCCTCCGGCTACACCTTC
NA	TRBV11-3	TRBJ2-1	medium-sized	CASSLQALTYNEQFF	TGTGCCAGCAGCTTACAGGCCTTAACCTACAATGAGCAGTTCTTC
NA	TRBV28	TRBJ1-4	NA	CASSLSRVRGEKLFF	TGTGCCAGCAGTTTATCCAGGGTACGTGGTGAAAAACTGTTTTTT
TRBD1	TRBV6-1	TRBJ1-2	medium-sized	CASSPLTRDSQTYGYTF	TGTGCCAGCAGTCCCTTGACTCGGGACAGTCAAACTTATGGCTACACCTTC
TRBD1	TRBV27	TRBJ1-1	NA	CASSSAGTAGYEAFF	TGTGCCAGCAGTTCCGCTGGGACAGCCGGGTATGAAGCTTTCTTT
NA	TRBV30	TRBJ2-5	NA	CAWMSPLGPRGETQYF	TGTGCCTGGATGTCCCCCCTGGGTCCGCGGGGAGAGACCCAGTACTTC
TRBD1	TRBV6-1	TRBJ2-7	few	CATQGDRSSDEQYF	TGTGCCACCCAAGGGGACAGGAGTTCCGACGAGCAGTACTTC
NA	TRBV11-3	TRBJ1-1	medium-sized	CASSLGRGDLEAFF	TGTGCCAGCAGCTTAGGTAGGGGTGACCTTGAAGCTTTCTTT
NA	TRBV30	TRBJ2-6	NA	CAWSPKDSTSGANVLTF	TGTGCCTGGAGCCCGAAGGACAGCACTTCTGGGGCCAACGTCCTGACTTTC
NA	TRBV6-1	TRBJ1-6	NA	CASSESRSPLHF	TGTGCCAGCAGTGAAAGTAGGTCACCCCTCCACTTT
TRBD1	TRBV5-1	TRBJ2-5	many	CASSLDRGHETQYF	TGCGCCAGCAGCTTGGACAGGGGGCACGAGACCCAGTACTTC
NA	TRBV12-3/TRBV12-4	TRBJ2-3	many	CASSFSAGRGTDTQYF	TGTGCCAGCAGTTTTAGTGCAGGTAGGGGCACAGATACGCAGTATTTT
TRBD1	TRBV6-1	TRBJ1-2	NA	CAAGQGARDGYTF	TGTGCCGCGGGGCAGGGGGCAAGGGATGGCTACACCTTC
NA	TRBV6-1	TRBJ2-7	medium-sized	CASSEDRLSYEQYF	TGTGCCAGCAGTGAAGACCGTTTGTCCTACGAGCAGTACTTC
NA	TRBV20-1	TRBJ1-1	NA	CSASDGVDTEAFF	TGCAGTGCTAGTGACGGAGTGGACACTGAAGCTTTCTTT
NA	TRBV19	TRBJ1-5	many	CASRKYTSGPTSQPQHF	TGTGCCAGTAGAAAGTATACTTCGGGACCGACGAGTCAGCCCCAGCATTTT
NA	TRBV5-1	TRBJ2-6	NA	CASNTGDTGANVLTF	TGCGCCAGCAACACTGGGGACACTGGGGCCAACGTCCTGACTTTC
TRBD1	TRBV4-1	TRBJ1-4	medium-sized	CASSQDHRGQKLFF	TGCGCCAGCAGCCAAGATCACAGGGGGCAAAAACTGTTTTTT
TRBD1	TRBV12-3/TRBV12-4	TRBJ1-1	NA	CASSLGTLGQMNTEAFF	TGTGCCAGCAGTTTGGGCACCTTGGGACAGATGAACACTGAAGCTTTCTTT
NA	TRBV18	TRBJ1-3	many	CASSPGDSGNTIYF	TGTGCCAGCTCACCAGGGGACTCTGGAAACACCATATATTTT
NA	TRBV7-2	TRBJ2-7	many	CASSLAGRQGNEQYF	TGTGCCAGCAGCTTAGCGGGGCGTCAGGGGAACGAGCAGTACTTC
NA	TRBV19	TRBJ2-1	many	CASSIDLTYNEQFF	TGTGCCAGTAGTATAGATCTTACCTACAATGAGCAGTTCTTC
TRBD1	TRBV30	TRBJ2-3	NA	CAWSVDLGQGGPDTQYF	TGTGCCTGGAGTGTGGATCTGGGACAGGGCGGACCAGATACGCAGTATTTT